This TCR beta chain was found in a study of cytomegalovirus exposure and HLA in healthy donors. Looking at the study overall: The approximately 120 validation repertoires, a later analysis reported, used the same platform as the 700 or so repertoires from the first cohort. General study points: Reports showed the classifier diagnosing cytomegalovirus status with high specificity and sensitivity. Testing in vitro showed three CMV-associated chains specific for CMV antigens.

Profiled with immunoSEQ multiplex PCR; TCRdb holds only in-frame clones, not every one. This table holds more than 55,000 clones, about 96% found once. A note on this clone: Its specificity is unknown.

V lost 4 bases and J 1 base, leaving 10 bases between the germline ends. The CDR3 is made up of 14 amino acids. Germline lookup yields CDR1 KGHSH and CDR2 LQKENI. This rearrangement joins TRBV18 to TRBJ1-1; the D gene is possibly TRBD1 (5 bases). This TCR was sampled from a man aged 18 to 30 in good health and CMV-seronegative. The specimen was PBMCs. The CDR3 DNA is TGTGCCAGCTCACAGACAGATTCGAACACTGAAGCTTTCTTT. Translation gives CASSQTDSNTEAFF.